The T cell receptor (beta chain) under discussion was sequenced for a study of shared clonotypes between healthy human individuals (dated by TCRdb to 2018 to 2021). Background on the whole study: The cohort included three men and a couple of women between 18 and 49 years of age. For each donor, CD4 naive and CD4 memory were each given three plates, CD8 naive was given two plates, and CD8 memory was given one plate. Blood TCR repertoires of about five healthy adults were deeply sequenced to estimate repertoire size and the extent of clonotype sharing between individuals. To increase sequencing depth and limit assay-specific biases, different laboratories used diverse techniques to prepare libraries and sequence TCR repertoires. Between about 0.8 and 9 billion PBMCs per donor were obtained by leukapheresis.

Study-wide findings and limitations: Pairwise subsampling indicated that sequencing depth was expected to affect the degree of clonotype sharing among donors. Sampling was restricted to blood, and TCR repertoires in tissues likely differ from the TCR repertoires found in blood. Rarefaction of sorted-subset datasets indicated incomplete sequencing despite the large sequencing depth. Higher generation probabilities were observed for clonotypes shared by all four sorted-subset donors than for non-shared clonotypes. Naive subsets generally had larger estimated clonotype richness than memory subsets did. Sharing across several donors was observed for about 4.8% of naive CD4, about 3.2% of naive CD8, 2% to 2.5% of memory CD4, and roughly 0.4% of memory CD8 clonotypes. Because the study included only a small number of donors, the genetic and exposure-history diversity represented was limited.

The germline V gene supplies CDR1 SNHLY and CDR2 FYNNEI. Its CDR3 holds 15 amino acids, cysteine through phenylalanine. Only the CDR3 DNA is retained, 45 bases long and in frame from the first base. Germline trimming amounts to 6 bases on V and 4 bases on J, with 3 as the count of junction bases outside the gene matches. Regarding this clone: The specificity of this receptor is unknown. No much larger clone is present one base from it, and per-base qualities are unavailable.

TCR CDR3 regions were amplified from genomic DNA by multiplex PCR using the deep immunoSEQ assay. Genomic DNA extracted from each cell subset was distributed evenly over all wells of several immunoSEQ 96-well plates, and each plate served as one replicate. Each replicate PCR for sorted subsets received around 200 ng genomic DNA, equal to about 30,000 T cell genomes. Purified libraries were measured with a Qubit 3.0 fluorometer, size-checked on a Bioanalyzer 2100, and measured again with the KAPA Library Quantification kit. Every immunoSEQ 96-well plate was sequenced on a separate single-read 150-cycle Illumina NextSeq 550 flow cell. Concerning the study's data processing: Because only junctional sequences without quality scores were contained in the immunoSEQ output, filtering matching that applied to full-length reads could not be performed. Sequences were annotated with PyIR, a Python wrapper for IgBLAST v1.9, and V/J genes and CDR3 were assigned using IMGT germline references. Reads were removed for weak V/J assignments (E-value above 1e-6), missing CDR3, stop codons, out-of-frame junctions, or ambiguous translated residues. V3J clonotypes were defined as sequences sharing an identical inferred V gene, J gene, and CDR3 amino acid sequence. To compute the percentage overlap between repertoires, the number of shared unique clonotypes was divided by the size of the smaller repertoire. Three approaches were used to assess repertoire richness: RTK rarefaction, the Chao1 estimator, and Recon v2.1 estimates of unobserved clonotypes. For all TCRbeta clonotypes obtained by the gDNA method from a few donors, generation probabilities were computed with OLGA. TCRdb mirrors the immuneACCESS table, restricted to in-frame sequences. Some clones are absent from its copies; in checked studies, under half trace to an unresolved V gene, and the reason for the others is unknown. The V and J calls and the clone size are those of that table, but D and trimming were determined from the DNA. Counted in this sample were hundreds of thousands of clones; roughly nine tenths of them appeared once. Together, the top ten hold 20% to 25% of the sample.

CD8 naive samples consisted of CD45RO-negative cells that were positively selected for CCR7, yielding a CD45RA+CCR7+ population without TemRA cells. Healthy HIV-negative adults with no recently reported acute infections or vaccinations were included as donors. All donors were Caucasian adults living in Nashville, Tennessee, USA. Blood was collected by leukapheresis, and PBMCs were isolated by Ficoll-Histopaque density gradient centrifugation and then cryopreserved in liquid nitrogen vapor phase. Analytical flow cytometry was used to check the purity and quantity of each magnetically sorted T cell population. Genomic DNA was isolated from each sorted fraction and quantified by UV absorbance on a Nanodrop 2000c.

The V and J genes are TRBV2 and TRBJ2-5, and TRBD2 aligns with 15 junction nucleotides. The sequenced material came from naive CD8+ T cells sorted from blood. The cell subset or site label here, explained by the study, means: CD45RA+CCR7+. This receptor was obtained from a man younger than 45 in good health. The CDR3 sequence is CASRKGLAGGETQYF. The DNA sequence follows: TGTGCCAGCAGAAAGGGACTAGCGGGAGGAGAGACCCAGTACTTC. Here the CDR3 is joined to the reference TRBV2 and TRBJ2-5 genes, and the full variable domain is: EPEVTQTPSHQVTQMGQEVILRCVPISNHLYFYWYRQILGQKVEFLVSFYNNEISEKSEIFDDQFSVERPDGSNFTLKIRSTKLEDSAMYFCASRKGLAGGETQYFGPGTRLLVL.